The subject of this entry is one T cell receptor beta chain. The data were taken from a study of identical twins. CDR1 SGHRS and CDR2 YFSETQ come from the germline V gene. The length of the CDR3 is 18 residues. V dropped 3 bases and J dropped 0 bases, with 19 bases sitting between them. Using its own MiXCR run on the 5' RACE reads, TCRdb lists one record per CDR3 protein. The sample has approximately 1.8 million distinct CDR3 sequences, around a third seen once. The clonotype was recovered from a newborn girl in good health. The rearrangement joins TRBV5-1 to TRBJ2-4; possibly TRBD1 for D (8 bases). The material sequenced was cord blood. CDR3 residues: CASSSGQGGGLAKNIQYF. DNA for the CDR3: TGCGCCAGCAGCTCCGGACAGGGAGGGGGACTAGCCAAAAACATTCAGTACTTC.